This entry features one TCR beta chain sequence. The antigen remains unidentified. The germline gene is not matched at one end of the junction; a read error may be the cause. The data are from a study of graft-versus-host responses after intestinal transplantation. Study at large: Each of the recipients got a multivisceral, liver-intestinal, or isolated intestinal transplant. Once they had received anti-thymocyte globulin induction, all recipients took tacrolimus and steroids for around 3 years.

Study-wide results and caveats: Elevated graft-versus-host to host-versus-graft clonal ratios in allografts were recorded for patients with graft-donor T cell macrochimerism.

The CDR3 has 15 amino acids. Germline assignment: CDR1 MNHEY and CDR2 SVGAGI. The repertoire was sequenced with immunoSEQ multiplex PCR; TCRdb's copy has only in-frame clones and lacks some. The table includes roughly 60,000 clones, under 95% detected once. The specimen was PBMCs, collected around 120 days after intestinal transplantation. The chain joins TRBV6-5 to TRBJ2-7; 8 nucleotides align to TRBD1. The receptor comes from a human patient who received an intestinal transplant, so some T cells may come from the graft donor. CDR3 in amino acids: CASSYSGTGSSEQYF. DNA for the CDR3: TGTGCCAGCAGTTACTCCGGGACAGGATCCTCCGAGCAGTACTTC.